The subject of this entry is one TCR beta chain. The target antigen is unknown. The data originate from a study of type 1 regulatory T cells. Study context: This in vitro CD4 product, T-allo10, is enriched for Tr1 cells and alloantigen-specific. Study findings and constraints: Compared with non-Tr1 cells, Tr1 cells showed a narrower TCR repertoire.

TCRdb processed the reads anew with MiXCR; each CDR3 protein has one entry. The repertoire holds about 5,000 distinct CDR3 sequences, with more than 25% as singletons. This CDR3 is built from 13 residues. V was shortened by 8 bases and J by 0 bases, with 10 bases between the two germline ends. Germline V gene sequence: CDR1 LNHDA, CDR2 SQIVND (reference sequence). The sequenced material came from cultured type 1 regulatory T (Tr1) cells, either the whole culture or a sorted fraction (not recorded which). The rearrangement uses TRBV19 and TRBJ1-2; tentatively, D is TRBD1 (6 bases). The receptor comes from a human donor in good health. CDR3 amino acids: CASRQVSNYGYTF. Here the CDR3 DNA reads TGTGCCAGTCGACAGGTCTCTAACTATGGCTACACCTTC.